These 5 T cell receptor beta chains were sequenced from one sample in a study of blood T cells in healthy people across ages. PCR was performed a second time for roughly 6 to 12 cycles using a sample-barcoded 5' primer and a J-beta primer mix. TCRdb re-derived calls from the 5' RACE reads in MiXCR, one entry per CDR3 protein. The table has around 1,900,000 distinct CDR3 sequences, about two fifths seen once; the top ten hold 23%. Sequenced input: blood. All receptors come from a human donor in good health.

This clonotype has just a few counts. The chain links TRBV12-3 or TRBV12-4 to TRBJ2-4; D perhaps matches TRBD1 (5 bases). The germline V and J ends were trimmed by 5 bases and 5 bases, with 25 bases remaining between them. This CDR3 is 18 amino acids long. The CDR3 nucleotides are TGTGCCAGCAGTCCCCAGTCCGCAGCCCGACAGTATCAAAACATTCAGTACTTC. It is translated as CASSPQSAARQYQNIQYF.

V is TRBV12-3 or TRBV12-4 and J is TRBJ1-6, with D possibly TRBD1 on 6 matching bases. V lost 6 bases and J 11 bases, leaving 14 bases between the germline ends. The CDR3 spans 13 residues. The CDR3 sequence is CASRLQGWAPLHF. The CDR3 DNA sequence: TGTGCCAGCAGATTACAGGGTTGGGCACCCCTCCACTTT.

Only a few counts were recorded for this clonotype. Mismatch with germline at one junction end may stem from a read error. This sequence joins TRBV6-6 and TRBJ2-5, with D perhaps TRBD2 (7 bases). The germline V gene has CDR1 MNHNY and CDR2 SVGAGI (reference sequence). This CDR3 is built from 14 residues. The CDR3 DNA reads TGCGCCAGCAGCGACACAGGGAGGGAAGAGACCCAGTACTTC. Translating it yields CASSDTGREETQYF.

The sample holds a few counts of this clonotype. This sequence joins TRBV27 and TRBJ2-7; D gene ambiguous. CDR3 length: 13 residues. The V gene's germline CDR1 is MNHEY and CDR2 SMNVEV (reference sequence). V was shortened by 2 bases and J by 2 bases, with 7 bases between the two germline ends. CDR3 sequence reads: CASSLKAPYEQYF. DNA of the CDR3: TGTGCCAGCAGTTTAAAGGCCCCCTACGAGCAGTACTTC.

This clonotype was seen repeatedly, ten times or more. The chain is built from TRBV20-1 and TRBJ2-3; 11 nucleotides align to TRBD2. This CDR3 has 13 residues. The V gene's germline CDR1 is DFQATT and CDR2 SNEGSKA (reference sequence). The V and J ends lost 7 bases and 1 base, in that order; junction bases with no gene match: 1. The CDR3 coding sequence is TGCAGTGTTAGCGGGGGGGGCACAGATACGCAGTATTTT. Translating it yields CSVSGGGTDTQYF.